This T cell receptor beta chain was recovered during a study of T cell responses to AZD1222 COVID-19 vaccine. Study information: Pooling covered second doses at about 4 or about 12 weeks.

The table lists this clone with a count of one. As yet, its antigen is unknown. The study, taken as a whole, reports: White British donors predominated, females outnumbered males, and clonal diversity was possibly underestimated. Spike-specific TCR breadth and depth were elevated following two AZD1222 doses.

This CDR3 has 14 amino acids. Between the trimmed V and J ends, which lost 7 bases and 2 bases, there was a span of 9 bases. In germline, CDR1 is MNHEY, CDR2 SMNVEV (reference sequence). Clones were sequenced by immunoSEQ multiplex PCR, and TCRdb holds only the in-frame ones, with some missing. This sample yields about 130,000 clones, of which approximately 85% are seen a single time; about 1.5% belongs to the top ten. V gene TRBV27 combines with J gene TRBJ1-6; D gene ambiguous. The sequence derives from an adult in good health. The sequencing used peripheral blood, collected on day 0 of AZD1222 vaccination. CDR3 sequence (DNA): TGTGCCAGCAAGGGCGCCGCCTATAATTCACCCCTCCACTTT. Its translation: CASKGAAYNSPLHF.